This entry describes one T cell receptor (beta chain). Its antigen is unknown. Germline-derived CDR1 and CDR2 are GTSNPN and SVGIG (reference sequence). With V trimmed by 3 bases and J by 3 bases, 12 bases remained unmatched. The length of the CDR3 is 17 residues. The data originate from a study of T cell responses to AZD1222 COVID-19 vaccine. Whole-study findings and limits: The study sampled repertoires only after the peak T cell response. When two AZD1222 doses had been given, Spike-specific TCR breadth and depth rose.

This table comes from immunoSEQ multiplex PCR, and its TCRdb copy is limited to in-frame clones, with some not included. The table shows fewer than 30,000 clones, with just under 80% occurring only once. Material: peripheral blood, obtained on day 0 of AZD1222 vaccination. This chain links TRBV30 with TRBJ2-1; TRBD2 matches at 9 bases. This receptor was taken from an adult in good health. The chain's CDR3 is CAWSLESGRPNYNEQFF. The DNA of the CDR3 is TGTGCCTGGAGCCTCGAAAGCGGGAGGCCCAACTACAATGAGCAGTTCTTC.